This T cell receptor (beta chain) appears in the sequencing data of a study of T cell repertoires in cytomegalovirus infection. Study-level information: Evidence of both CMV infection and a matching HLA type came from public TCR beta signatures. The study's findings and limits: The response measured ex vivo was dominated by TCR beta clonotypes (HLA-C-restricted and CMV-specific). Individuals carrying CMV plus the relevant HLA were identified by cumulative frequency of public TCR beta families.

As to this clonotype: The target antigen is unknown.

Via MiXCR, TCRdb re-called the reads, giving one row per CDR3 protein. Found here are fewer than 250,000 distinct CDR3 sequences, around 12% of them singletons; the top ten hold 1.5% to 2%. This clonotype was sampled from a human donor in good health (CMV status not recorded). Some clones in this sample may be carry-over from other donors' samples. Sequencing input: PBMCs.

The CDR3 protein is CSARREVQETQYF. CDR3 sequence (DNA): TGCAGCGCCCGGCGAGAGGTACAAGAGACCCAGTACTTC. The chain uses TRBV29-1 and TRBJ2-5; D is undetermined. V lost 7 bases to trimming and J lost 2 bases, with 14 bases between them. Germline V CDR1 and CDR2: SQVTM, ANQGSEA. CDR3 length: 13 amino acids.